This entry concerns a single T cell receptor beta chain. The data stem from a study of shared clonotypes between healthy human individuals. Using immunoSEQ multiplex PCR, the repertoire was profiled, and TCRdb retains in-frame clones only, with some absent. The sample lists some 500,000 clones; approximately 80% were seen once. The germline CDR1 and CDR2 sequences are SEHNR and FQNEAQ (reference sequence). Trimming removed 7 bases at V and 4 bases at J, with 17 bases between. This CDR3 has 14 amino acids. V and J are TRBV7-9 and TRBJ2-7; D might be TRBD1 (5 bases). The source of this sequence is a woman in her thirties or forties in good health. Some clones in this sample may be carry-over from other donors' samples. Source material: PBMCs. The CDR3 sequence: CASTRARAGYEQYF. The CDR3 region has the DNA TGTGCCAGCACCCGGGCTAGGGCAGGGTACGAGCAGTACTTC.